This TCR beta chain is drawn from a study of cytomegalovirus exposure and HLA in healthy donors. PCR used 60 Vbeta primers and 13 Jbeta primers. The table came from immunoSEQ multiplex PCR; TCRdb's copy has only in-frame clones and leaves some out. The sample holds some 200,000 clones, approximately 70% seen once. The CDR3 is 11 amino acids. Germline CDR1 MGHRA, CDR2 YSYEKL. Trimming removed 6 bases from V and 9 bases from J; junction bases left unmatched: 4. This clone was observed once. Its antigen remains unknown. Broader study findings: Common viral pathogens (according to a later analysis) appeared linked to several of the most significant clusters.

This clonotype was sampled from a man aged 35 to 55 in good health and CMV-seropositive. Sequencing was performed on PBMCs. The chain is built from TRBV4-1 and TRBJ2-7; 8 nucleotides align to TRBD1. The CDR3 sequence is CASSTGGRQYF. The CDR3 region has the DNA TGCGCCAGCAGTACAGGGGGGCGGCAGTACTTC.